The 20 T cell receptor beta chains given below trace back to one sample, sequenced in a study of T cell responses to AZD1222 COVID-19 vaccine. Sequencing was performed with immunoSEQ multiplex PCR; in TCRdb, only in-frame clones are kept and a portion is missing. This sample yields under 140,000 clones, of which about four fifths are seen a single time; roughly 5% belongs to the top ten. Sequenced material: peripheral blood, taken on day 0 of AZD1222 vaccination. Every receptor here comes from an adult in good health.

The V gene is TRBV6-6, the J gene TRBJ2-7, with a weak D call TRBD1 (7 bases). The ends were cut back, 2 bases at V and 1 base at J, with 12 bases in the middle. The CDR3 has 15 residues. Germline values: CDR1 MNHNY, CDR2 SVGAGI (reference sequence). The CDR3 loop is CASSYPQGRSYEQYF. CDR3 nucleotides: TGTGCCAGCAGTTACCCACAGGGGAGGTCCTACGAGCAGTACTTC.

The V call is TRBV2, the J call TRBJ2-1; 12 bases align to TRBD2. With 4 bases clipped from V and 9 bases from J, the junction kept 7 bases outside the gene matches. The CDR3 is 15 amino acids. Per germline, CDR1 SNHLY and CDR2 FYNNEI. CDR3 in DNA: TGTGCCAGCAGTGCTAGCGGGAGGGCCCCAGGTGAGCAGTTCTTC. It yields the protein CASSASGRAPGEQFF.

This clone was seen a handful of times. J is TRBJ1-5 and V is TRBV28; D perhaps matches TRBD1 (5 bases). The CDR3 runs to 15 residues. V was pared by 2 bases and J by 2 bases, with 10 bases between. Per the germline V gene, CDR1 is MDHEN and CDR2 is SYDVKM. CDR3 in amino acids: CASSLTGARNQPQHF. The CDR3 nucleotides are TGTGCCAGCAGTTTAACCGGGGCACGCAATCAGCCCCAGCATTTT.

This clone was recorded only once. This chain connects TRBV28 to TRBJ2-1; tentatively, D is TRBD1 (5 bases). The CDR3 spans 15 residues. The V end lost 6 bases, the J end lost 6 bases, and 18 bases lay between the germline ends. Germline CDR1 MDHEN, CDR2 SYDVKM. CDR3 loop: CASRLRTRNLNEQFF. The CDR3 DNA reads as TGTGCCAGCAGACTCCGGACACGGAATCTCAATGAGCAGTTCTTC.

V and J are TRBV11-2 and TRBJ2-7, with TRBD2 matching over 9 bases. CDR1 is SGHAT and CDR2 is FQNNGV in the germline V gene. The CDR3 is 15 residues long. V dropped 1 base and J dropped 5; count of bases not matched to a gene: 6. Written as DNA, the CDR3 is TGTGCCAGCAGCTTAGTGGCGGGAGGGCCCAACGAGCAGTACTTC. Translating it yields CASSLVAGGPNEQYF.

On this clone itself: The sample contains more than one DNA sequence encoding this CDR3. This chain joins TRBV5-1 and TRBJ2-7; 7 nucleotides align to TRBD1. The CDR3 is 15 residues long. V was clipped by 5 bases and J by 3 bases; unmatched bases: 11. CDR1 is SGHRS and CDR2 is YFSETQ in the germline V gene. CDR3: CASRLQGDGYYEQYF. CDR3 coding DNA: TGCGCCAGCAGACTTCAGGGGGACGGGTACTACGAGCAGTACTTC.

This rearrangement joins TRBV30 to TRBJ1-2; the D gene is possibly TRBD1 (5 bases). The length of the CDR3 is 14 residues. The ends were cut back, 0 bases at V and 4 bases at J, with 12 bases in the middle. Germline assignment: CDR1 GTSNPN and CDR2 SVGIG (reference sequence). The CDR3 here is CAWSVGVISYGYTF. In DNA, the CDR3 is TGTGCCTGGAGTGTAGGGGTGATCAGCTATGGCTACACCTTC.

The CDR3 reads CASSLWGATNEKLFF. The CDR3 coding sequence is TGCGCCAGCAGCCTGTGGGGTGCAACTAATGAAAAACTGTTTTTT. The V gene is TRBV4-1, the J gene TRBJ1-4; D is undetermined. The CDR3 is made up of 15 amino acids. Germline V lookup: CDR1 MGHRA, CDR2 YSYEKL. V dropped 4 bases and J dropped 0 bases, with 9 bases sitting between them.

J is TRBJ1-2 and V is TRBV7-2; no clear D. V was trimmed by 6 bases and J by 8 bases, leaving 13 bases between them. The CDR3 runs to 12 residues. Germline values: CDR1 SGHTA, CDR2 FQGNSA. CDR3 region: CASSWEGGGYTF. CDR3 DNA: TGTGCCAGCAGTTGGGAGGGCGGAGGCTACACCTTC.

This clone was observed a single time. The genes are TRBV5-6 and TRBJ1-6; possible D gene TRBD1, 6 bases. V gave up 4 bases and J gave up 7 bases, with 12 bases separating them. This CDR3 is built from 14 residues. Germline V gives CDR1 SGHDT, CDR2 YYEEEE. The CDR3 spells CASSTGQINSPLHF. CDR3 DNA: TGTGCCAGCAGCACCGGACAGATAAATTCACCCCTCCACTTT.

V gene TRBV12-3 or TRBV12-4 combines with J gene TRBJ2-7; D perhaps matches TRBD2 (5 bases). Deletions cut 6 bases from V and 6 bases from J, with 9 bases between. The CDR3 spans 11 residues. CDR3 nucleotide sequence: TGTGCCAGCAGATCGGGATTCGAGCAGTACTTC. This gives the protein CASRSGFEQYF.

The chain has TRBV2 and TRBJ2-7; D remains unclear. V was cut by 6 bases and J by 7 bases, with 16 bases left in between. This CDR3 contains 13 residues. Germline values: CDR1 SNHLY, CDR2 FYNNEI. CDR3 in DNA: TGTGCCAGCAGCTACCATGGGTTTGGGGAGCAGTACTTC. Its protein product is CASSYHGFGEQYF.

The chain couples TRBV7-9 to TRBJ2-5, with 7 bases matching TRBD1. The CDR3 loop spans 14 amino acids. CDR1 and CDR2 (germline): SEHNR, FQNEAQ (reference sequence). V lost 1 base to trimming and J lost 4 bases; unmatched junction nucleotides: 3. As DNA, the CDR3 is TGTGCCAGCAGCTTAGAGGGGGCCGGAGAGACCCAGTACTTC. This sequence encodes CASSLEGAGETQYF. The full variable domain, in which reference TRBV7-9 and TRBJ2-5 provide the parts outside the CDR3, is DTGVSQNPRHKITKRGQNVTFRCDPISEHNRLYWYRQTLGQGPEFLTYFQNEAQLEKSRLLSDRFSAERPKGSFSTLEIQRTEQGDSAMYLCASSLEGAGETQYFGPGTRLLVL.

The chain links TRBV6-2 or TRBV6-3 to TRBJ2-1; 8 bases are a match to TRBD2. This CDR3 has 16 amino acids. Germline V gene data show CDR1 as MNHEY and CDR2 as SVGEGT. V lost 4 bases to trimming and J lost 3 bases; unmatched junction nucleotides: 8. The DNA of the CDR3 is TGTGCCAGCAGTTCCCCTTTAGCGGGGATCTACAATGAGCAGTTCTTC. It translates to CASSSPLAGIYNEQFF.

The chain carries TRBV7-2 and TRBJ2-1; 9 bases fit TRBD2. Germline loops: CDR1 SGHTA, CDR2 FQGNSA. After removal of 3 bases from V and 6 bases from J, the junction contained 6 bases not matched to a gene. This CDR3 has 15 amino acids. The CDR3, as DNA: TGTGCCAGCAGCTTGGGCGGGAGGGCCGTCAATGAGCAGTTCTTC. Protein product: CASSLGGRAVNEQFF.

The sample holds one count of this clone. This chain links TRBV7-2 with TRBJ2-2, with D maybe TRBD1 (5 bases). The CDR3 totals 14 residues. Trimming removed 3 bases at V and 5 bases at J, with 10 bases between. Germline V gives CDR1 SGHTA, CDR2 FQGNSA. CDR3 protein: CASSFQGGTGELFF. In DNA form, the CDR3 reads TGTGCCAGCAGCTTTCAGGGTGGGACCGGGGAGCTGTTTTTT. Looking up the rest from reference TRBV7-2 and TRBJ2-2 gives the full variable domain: GAGVSQSPSNKVTEKGKDVELRCDPISGHTALYWYRQSLGQGLEFLIYFQGNSAPDKSGLPSDRFSAERTGGSVSTLTIQRTQQEDSAVYLCASSFQGGTGELFFGEGSRLTVL.

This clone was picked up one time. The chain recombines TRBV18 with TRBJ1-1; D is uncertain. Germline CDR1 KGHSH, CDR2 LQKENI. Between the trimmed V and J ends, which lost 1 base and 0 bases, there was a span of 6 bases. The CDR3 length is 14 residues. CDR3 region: CASSPQGMNTEAFF. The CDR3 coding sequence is TGTGCCAGCTCACCACAGGGAATGAACACTGAAGCTTTCTTT.

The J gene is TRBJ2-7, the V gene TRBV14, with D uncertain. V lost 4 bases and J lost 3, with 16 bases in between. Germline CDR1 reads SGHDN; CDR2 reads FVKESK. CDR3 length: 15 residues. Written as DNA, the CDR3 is TGTGCCAGCAGCCTACAAGATATGGATTACTACGAGCAGTACTTC. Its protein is CASSLQDMDYYEQYF. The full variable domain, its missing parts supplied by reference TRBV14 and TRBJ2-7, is EAGVTQFPSHSVIEKGQTVTLRCDPISGHDNLYWYRRVMGKEIKFLLHFVKESKQDESGMPNNRFLAERTGGTYSTLKVQPAELEDSGVYFCASSLQDMDYYEQYFGPGTRLTVT.

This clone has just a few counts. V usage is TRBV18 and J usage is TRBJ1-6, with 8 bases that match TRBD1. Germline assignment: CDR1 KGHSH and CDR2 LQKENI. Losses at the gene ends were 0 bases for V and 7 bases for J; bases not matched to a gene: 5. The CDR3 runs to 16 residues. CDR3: CASSPPDRAPNSPLHF. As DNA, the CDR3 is TGTGCCAGCTCACCACCGGACAGGGCTCCAAATTCACCCCTCCACTTT.

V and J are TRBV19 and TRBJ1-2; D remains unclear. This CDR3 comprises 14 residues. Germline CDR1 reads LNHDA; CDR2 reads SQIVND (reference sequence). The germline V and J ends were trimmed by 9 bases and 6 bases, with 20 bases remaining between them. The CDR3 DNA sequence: TGTGCCAGCGGGCCAGAGCTTTGGTATGATGGCTACACCTTC. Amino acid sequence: CASGPELWYDGYTF. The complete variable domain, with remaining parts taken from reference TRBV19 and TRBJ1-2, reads DGGITQSPKYLFRKEGQNVTLSCEQNLNHDAMYWYRQDPGQGLRLIYYSQIVNDFQKGDIAEGYSVSREKKESFPLTVTSAQKNPTAFYLCASGPELWYDGYTFGSGTRLTVV.